This T cell receptor beta chain appears in the sequencing data of a study of cytomegalovirus exposure and HLA in healthy donors. Study background: For the roughly 400 genotyped donors, 75% to 90% fell within the Caucasian-associated ancestry cluster. Whole-study results and caveats: In a later analysis, CMV-associated beta chains were mostly HLA-associated, it appeared. At a 0.05 false discovery rate, a later analysis found approximately 17,000 TCR beta sequences to be associated with HLA alleles. An analysis done earlier found most TCR beta V segments productive about 87% or about 30% of the time.

PCR primers comprised 60 Vbeta and 13 Jbeta primers. Profiling relied on immunoSEQ multiplex PCR, and the TCRdb table lists in-frame clones only, not all of them. This table holds more than 85,000 clones, around 57% found once. For this clone: The antigen is not known.

V dropped 4 bases and J dropped 1 base, with 12 bases sitting between them. This CDR3 comprises 15 residues. The V gene's germline CDR1 is MNHEY and CDR2 SMNVEV (reference sequence). The material sequenced was PBMCs. The chain couples TRBV27 to TRBJ2-3; maybe TRBD1 (5 bases). This clonotype originated in a human donor in good health. The CDR3 is CASSSRTFGTDTQYF. The DNA for the CDR3 is TGTGCCAGCAGTTCCCGGACATTCGGCACAGATACGCAGTATTTT.